This paragraph reports one T cell receptor beta chain. Its cognate antigen is unknown. This entry belongs to a study of cytotoxic CD8 clonotypes in ibrutinib-treated CLL. Study context: For this cohort, patients were approximately ten relapsed/refractory and around 15 treatment-naive, while 17 were IGHV unmutated.

Study observations and caveats: While tracking circulating CD8+ T-cell counts, baseline clonality exceeded that of age-matched healthy donors.

Trimming removed 6 bases from V and 1 base from J; junction bases left unmatched: 8. The CDR3 is made up of 16 amino acids. Germline CDR1 is MDHEN and CDR2 is SYDVKM. Libraries were prepared by immunoSEQ multiplex PCR; TCRdb keeps only in-frame clonotypes and omits some of them. The table has about 200,000 clones, 65% to 80% seen once. This chain uses TRBV28 with TRBJ1-3; 8 bases match TRBD1. The origin of this receptor is a human donor with chronic lymphocytic leukemia. This material consisted of PBMCs, taken after 12 months of ibrutinib treatment. CDR3 residues: CASRTGQGSSGNTIYF. CDR3 sequence (DNA): TGTGCCAGCAGAACCGGACAGGGAAGTTCTGGAAACACCATATATTTT.